The 7 T cell receptor beta chains reported below all come from one sample, sequenced in a study of vaccination effects on CD4 cells after COVID-19. After expansion with viral peptide pools in the ViraFEST assay, antigen-specific CD4+ T cells were sequenced. Investigators separated out CD4+ T cells once more than nine days of culture had passed. Nucleocapsid antibodies were negative in the vaccine recipients, who had never had SARS-CoV-2 infection. The repertoire was sequenced with immunoSEQ multiplex PCR; TCRdb's copy has only in-frame clones and lacks some. The sample holds around 66,000 clones, 75% seen once. For these receptors, no antigen is known. The specimen was CD4+ T cells from PBMCs cultured with HCoV-OC43 spike peptides, collected before COVID-19 vaccination. Sample subset: HCoV-OC43 spike overlapping peptide pool stimulation. The source is a human donor who received a COVID-19 vaccine.

This clone was counted between two and nine times. The rearrangement uses TRBV3-1 (or the pseudogene TRBV3-2) and TRBJ2-5; possible D gene TRBD1, 5 bases. The V end lost 1 base, the J end lost 7 bases, and 16 bases lay between the germline ends. The CDR3 length is 15 residues. Germline loops: CDR1 LGHDT, CDR2 YNNKEL (reference sequence). The CDR3 DNA sequence: TGTGCCAGCAGCCAAGGAGTCAGGGATGGATTGACCCAGTACTTC. Translation gives CASSQGVRDGLTQYF.

The rearrangement links TRBV9 to TRBJ2-3, with 7 bases aligning to TRBD2. This CDR3 contains 17 residues. CDR1 SGDLS and CDR2 YYNGEE come from the germline V gene. V lost 0 bases and J lost 1; bases outside the gene matches: 8. The CDR3 nucleotides read TGTGCCAGCAGCGTAGCCTCTTCGAGCGGGGGCACAGATACGCAGTATTTT. This gives the protein CASSVASSSGGTDTQYF.

This clone was seen just once. The chain couples TRBV24-1 to TRBJ2-5, with D possibly being TRBD1 (6 bases). V was trimmed by 2 bases and J by 3 bases, leaving 15 bases between them. This CDR3 comprises 16 residues. Germline V CDR1 and CDR2: KGHDR, SFDVKD. CDR3 sequence reads: CATSDSRQAPKETQYF. Here the CDR3 DNA reads TGTGCCACCAGTGATTCCAGACAGGCCCCTAAAGAGACCCAGTACTTC.

The chain combines TRBV15 with TRBJ1-4; D might be TRBD1 (5 bases). Germline lookup yields CDR1 LNHNV and CDR2 YYDKDF (reference sequence). The CDR3 totals 15 residues. V lost 5 bases to trimming and J lost 1 base, with 11 bases between them. The CDR3 sequence is CATSLGGVTNEKLFF. The CDR3 DNA sequence: TGTGCCACCAGCCTTGGGGGAGTAACTAATGAAAAACTGTTTTTT.

The rearrangement links TRBV5-8 to TRBJ1-1; 11 nucleotides line up with TRBD1. V shed 7 bases, J shed 5 bases, and the junction held 16 bases outside the gene matches. Germline V lookup: CDR1 SGHTS, CDR2 YDEGEE. This CDR3 region has 17 residues. Here the CDR3 reads CASPTWLDRGQLTEAFF. The DNA for the CDR3 is TGTGCCAGCCCGACTTGGCTGGACAGGGGGCAATTAACTGAAGCTTTCTTT.

The rearrangement links TRBV7-2 to TRBJ1-1; perhaps TRBD1 as D (6 bases). This CDR3 comprises 12 residues. V was cut by 6 bases and J by 7 bases, with 12 bases left in between. Per the germline V gene, CDR1 is SGHTA and CDR2 is FQGNSA. The CDR3 DNA is TGTGCCAGCAGATTACAGGGAGGTGAAGCTTTCTTT. This encodes CASRLQGGEAFF.

The chain uses TRBV2 and TRBJ1-5, with 9 bases aligning to TRBD1. This CDR3 comprises 13 residues. Germline CDR1 SNHLY, CDR2 FYNNEI. V dropped 6 bases and J dropped 7; count of bases not matched to a gene: 4. This CDR3 is CASRDRGNQPQHF. CDR3 DNA sequence: TGTGCCAGCAGGGACAGGGGAAACCAGCCCCAGCATTTT.